This T cell receptor (beta chain) was identified during a study of T cell responses to AZD1222 COVID-19 vaccine. Study-wide results and caveats: All repertoire sampling was performed exclusively after the peak T cell response.

Germline V gene lookup returns CDR1 GTSNPN and CDR2 SVGIG (reference sequence). The CDR3 covers 14 residues. The V segment lost 3 bases and the J segment 7 bases; nucleotides outside the gene matches: 5. In the case of this clone: The antigen is undetermined.

Only in-frame clones appear in the TCRdb table, and some are missing; sequencing was by immunoSEQ multiplex PCR. The repertoire has roughly 110,000 clones, around 92% of them found once; the top ten carry over 7%. This sample comprised peripheral blood, obtained 28 days after the second AZD1222 dose. The clonotype originates from an adult who received the AZD1222 COVID-19 vaccine. V and J are TRBV30 and TRBJ1-6; TRBD1 agrees at 8 bases. In DNA form, the CDR3 reads TGTGCCTGGAGGCAGCAGGGGGCGAATTCACCCCTCCACTTT. It codes for CAWRQQGANSPLHF. Full variable domain (rest looked up from reference TRBV30 and TRBJ1-6): SQTIHQWPATLVQPVGSPLSLECTVEGTSNPNLYWYRQAAGRGLQLLFYSVGIGQISSEVPQNLSASRPQDRQFILSSKKLLLSDSGFYLCAWRQQGANSPLHFGNGTRLTVT.